The 30 T cell receptor beta chains listed next were all sequenced from one sample in a study of breast tumors, draining lymph nodes, adjacent tissues. The lymph nodes were axillary draining lymph nodes from breast cancer patients. MiXCR, applied by TCRdb to the multiplex PCR reads, yields one record per CDR3 protein. The data show some 120,000 distinct CDR3 sequences, approximately 21% seen once. The specimen was axillary lymph node tissue. The receptors derive from a female donor with breast cancer. Some clones in this sample may be carry-over from other donors' samples.

This clonotype was seen ten or more times. The chain carries TRBV7-6 and TRBJ2-7, with 8 nucleotides matching TRBD2. V lost 1 base to trimming and J lost 6 bases; unmatched junction nucleotides: 11. CDR1 and CDR2 from the germline V gene are SGHVS and FNYEAQ. This CDR3 is built from 16 residues. CDR3 coding DNA: TGTGCCAGCAGCTTAGGACGAGCGGGAGCGGGTGGCGAGCAGTACTTC. Translating gives CASSLGRAGAGGEQYF.

This clonotype was seen ten or more times. This CDR3 is CASSTFGTGYEQYF. CDR3 DNA: TGTGCCAGCAGCACCTTTGGGACAGGCTACGAGCAGTACTTC. V is TRBV12-3 or TRBV12-4 and J is TRBJ2-7; the match to TRBD1 covers 8 bases. The CDR3 consists of 14 residues. V gave up 6 bases and J gave up 3 bases; unmatched junction bases: 7.

This clonotype appeared many times. The V call is TRBV5-1, the J call TRBJ1-2; D is perhaps TRBD1 (6 bases). Germline V CDR1 and CDR2: SGHRS, YFSETQ. The V end was cut by 0 bases, the J end by 2 bases, with 11 bases between. The CDR3 runs to 15 residues. As DNA, the CDR3 is TGCGCCAGCAGCTTGGACGGACAGAGAAACTATGGCTACACCTTC. Translated, it gives CASSLDGQRNYGYTF.

This clonotype has a count of ten or more. V gene TRBV27 combines with J gene TRBJ2-7, with D possibly being TRBD1 or TRBD2 (5 bases each). In germline, CDR1 is MNHEY, CDR2 SMNVEV (reference sequence). This CDR3 contains 14 residues. The V and J ends lost 6 bases and 5 bases respectively, with 17 bases between them. The CDR3, as DNA: TGTGCCAGCAGAGAGACTATAATCAGGGACGAGCAGTACTTC. Its protein is CASRETIIRDEQYF.

As regards this clonotype: In this CDR3 the conserved last residue, phenylalanine or tryptophan, is missing, so a read error is likely. The chain links TRBV20-1 to TRBJ2-1, with 13 bases that match TRBD2. The CDR3 contains 14 residues. The germline V gene encodes CDR1 DFQATT and CDR2 SNEGSKA (reference sequence). CDR3 DNA sequence: TGCAGCGCTGAAGGACTAGCGGGAGTGGATGAGCAGTTCTGC. This codes for CSAEGLAGVDEQFC.

In its sample, this clonotype was seen many times. This chain uses TRBV20-1 with TRBJ2-7; no reliable D call. V was trimmed by 0 bases and J by 2 bases, leaving 11 bases between them. CDR3 length: 14 residues. From germline, CDR1 is DFQATT and CDR2 SNEGSKA (reference sequence). CDR3 DNA sequence: TGCAGTGCTAGAGATGTGGTCAGGCCCTACGAGCAGTACTTC. Residues: CSARDVVRPYEQYF.

The rearrangement uses TRBV10-3 and TRBJ2-1, with 10 positions matching TRBD2. After removal of 6 bases from V and 0 bases from J, the junction contained 5 bases not matched to a gene. The CDR3 is made up of 16 amino acids. The germline gives CDR1 ENHRY, CDR2 SYGVKD. CDR3 protein: CAIRSGRAPSYNEQFF. CDR3 sequence (DNA): TGTGCCATCAGAAGCGGGAGGGCCCCCTCCTACAATGAGCAGTTCTTC.

The chain has TRBV6-5 and TRBJ1-1; D unresolved. This CDR3 has 14 residues. V lost 0 bases to trimming and J lost 5 bases, with 10 bases between them. The V gene's germline CDR1 is MNHEY and CDR2 SVGAGI. CDR3 bases: TGTGCCAGCAGTTACTCGAAGGGTTTTACTGAAGCTTTCTTT. Encoded protein: CASSYSKGFTEAFF.

This clonotype was detected many times. The chain employs TRBV6-5 and TRBJ2-1, with a tentative D call TRBD2 (6 bases). The CDR3 spans 15 residues. CDR1 and CDR2 from the germline V gene are MNHEY and SVGAGI. Trimming shortened V by 7 bases and J by 5 bases, and 18 bases separated the two germline ends. In DNA, the CDR3 is TGTGCCAGCACCCCTCGGGAGCCAACACACAATGAGCAGTTCTTC. Its protein is CASTPREPTHNEQFF.

As for this clonotype: This sequence may be a read error, since a much larger clone differs from it by one base. The gene calls are TRBV7-9 and TRBJ2-1; TRBD2 matches 8 bases. This CDR3 is 17 amino acids long. Germline CDR1 is SEHNR and CDR2 is FQNEAQ (reference sequence). The CDR3 loop reads CASSLKGVAGIYNKQFF. CDR3 DNA: TGTGCCAGCAGCTTAAAAGGAGTAGCGGGAATTTACAATAAGCAGTTCTTC.

This clonotype was found many times. The V gene is TRBV19, the J gene TRBJ2-7; 7 nucleotides line up with TRBD2. The CDR3 extends over 14 amino acids. Germline loops: CDR1 LNHDA, CDR2 SQIVND (reference sequence). J gave up 5 bases and V 5 bases, and 9 bases lay outside the gene matches. The CDR3 region has the DNA TGTGCCAGTAGTTTATCGCGGGAGTTTGACGAGCAGTACTTC. Amino acids: CASSLSREFDEQYF.

About this clonotype itself: In this CDR3 the conserved last residue, phenylalanine or tryptophan, is missing, so a read error is likely. The DNA for the CDR3 is TGCGCCAGCAGTGAGTCGCAGCGGGAGGTCACCTACGAGCAGTACTCC. It specifies CASSESQREVTYEQYS. V usage is TRBV10-2 and J usage is TRBJ2-7, with 9 positions matching TRBD2. The CDR3 contains 16 residues. V gave up 0 bases and J gave up 2 bases; unmatched junction bases: 5. Germline V gene sequence: CDR1 WSHSY, CDR2 SAAADI.

This rearrangement joins TRBV5-1 to TRBJ1-1; D remains unclear. The germline V and J ends were trimmed by 4 bases and 1 base, with 8 bases remaining between them. Germline values: CDR1 SGHRS, CDR2 YFSETQ. The CDR3 contains 13 residues. The chain's CDR3 is CASSPPQNTEAFF. CDR3 DNA sequence: TGCGCCAGCAGCCCCCCCCAGAACACTGAAGCTTTCTTT.

This clonotype was seen at least ten times. The V gene is TRBV19, the J gene TRBJ1-5; D is undetermined. Germline CDR1 LNHDA, CDR2 SQIVND (reference sequence). The CDR3 contains 13 residues. Trimming cost V 3 bases and J 4 bases, with 7 bases left between them. CDR3 residues: CASSIEVNQPQHF. CDR3 nucleotide sequence: TGTGCCAGTAGTATCGAGGTGAATCAGCCCCAGCATTTT.

This clonotype was observed at least ten times. The chain is built from TRBV19 and TRBJ2-7; TRBD1 aligns across 9 bases. CDR3 length equals 15 residues. Germline loops: CDR1 LNHDA, CDR2 SQIVND (reference sequence). With V trimmed by 5 bases and J by 1 base, 6 bases remained unmatched. CDR3 DNA sequence: TGTGCCAGTAGTGATCCGGGACAGGGTTCCTACGAGCAGTACTTC. Translated: CASSDPGQGSYEQYF.

This clonotype has ten or more counts. J is TRBJ2-3 and V is TRBV4-1; D unclear. CDR3 size: 12 residues. V was pared by 3 bases and J by 6 bases, with 7 bases between. Germline V CDR1 and CDR2: MGHRA, YSYEKL. The chain's CDR3 is CASSQPRDTQYF. In nucleotides, the CDR3 is TGCGCCAGCAGCCAGCCTAGGGATACGCAGTATTTT.

This clonotype was detected many times. The V and J genes are TRBV13 and TRBJ2-7; the D is unclear. V gave up 5 bases and J gave up 5 bases, with 13 bases separating them. This CDR3 region has 13 residues. CDR1 is PRHDT and CDR2 is FYEKMQ in the germline V gene (reference sequence). The CDR3 DNA is TGTGCCAGCAGCCCCAGTAGGGTCAACGAGCAGTACTTC. It translates to CASSPSRVNEQYF.

At least ten counts were recorded for this clonotype. The gene calls are TRBV2 and TRBJ2-3; 11 nucleotides align to TRBD2. The V gene end was trimmed by 10 bases and the J gene end by 5 bases; junction bases not matched to a gene: 11. The CDR3 sequence is 15 residues long. Per the germline V gene, CDR1 is SNHLY and CDR2 is FYNNEI. This CDR3 reads CATNLAGGGGDTQYF. CDR3 coding DNA: TGTGCCACCAACTTAGCGGGAGGGGGGGGAGATACGCAGTATTTT. Complete variable domain (other parts from reference TRBV2 and TRBJ2-3): EPEVTQTPSHQVTQMGQEVILRCVPISNHLYFYWYRQILGQKVEFLVSFYNNEISEKSEIFDDQFSVERPDGSNFTLKIRSTKLEDSAMYFCATNLAGGGGDTQYFGPGTRLTVL.

This chain joins TRBV6-1 and TRBJ2-3; D gene unclear. There are 11 residues in the CDR3. Trimming cost V 3 bases and J 2 bases, with 0 bases left between them. The germline CDR1 and CDR2 sequences are MNHNS and SASEGT. CDR3 protein: CASSDTDTQYF. The CDR3 DNA reads as TGTGCCAGCAGTGACACAGATACGCAGTATTTT.

This clonotype was counted ten times or more. This chain links TRBV5-1 with TRBJ2-1; 7 bases fit TRBD2. CDR3 length: 15 residues. CDR1 is SGHRS, CDR2 YFSETQ, per germline. Trimming at V came to 0 bases and at J to 0 bases, leaving 0 bases not matched to a gene. In nucleotides, the CDR3 is TGCGCCAGCAGCTTGGTAGCGGGCTCCTACAATGAGCAGTTCTTC. This codes for CASSLVAGSYNEQFF.

This clonotype is a singleton in its sample. Since the CDR3 does not end with the conserved phenylalanine or tryptophan, this likely comes from a read error. The DNA is omitted, as the CDR3 cannot be located on it reliably, and the CDR3 follows TCRdb's listing. The genes are TRBV6-5 and TRBJ2-7. Germline V CDR1 and CDR2: MNHEY, SVGAGI. The CDR3 is made up of 10 amino acids, end residues included. CDR3 sequence: CASSYSGRLL.

In regard to this clonotype: A much larger clone differs from this one at a single base, so this may be a read error. The chain uses TRBV7-6 and TRBJ2-1; 8 nucleotides line up with TRBD2. Per the germline V gene, CDR1 is SGHVS and CDR2 is FNYEAQ. The CDR3 length is 15 residues. With 5 bases clipped from V and 0 bases from J, the junction kept 3 bases outside the gene matches. CDR3 residues: CASSRLATSYNEQFF. The CDR3 nucleotides are TGTGCCAGCAGCCGACTAGCGACCTCCTACAATGAGCAGTTCTTC.

This clonotype turned up a few times. The V call is TRBV28, the J call TRBJ1-2; D not resolved. V lost 2 bases and J 8 bases, leaving 15 bases between the germline ends. The germline gives CDR1 MDHEN, CDR2 SYDVKM. The CDR3 sequence is 14 residues long. The CDR3 sequence is CASSLGQEFWGYTF. In DNA form, the CDR3 reads TGTGCCAGCAGTTTAGGGCAGGAGTTTTGGGGCTACACCTTC.

Note on this clonotype: A read error is possible here, since a much larger clone lies one base away. The CDR3 does not close with the conserved phenylalanine or tryptophan, likely indicating a read error. The chain employs TRBV6-2 or TRBV6-3 and TRBJ1-5; D ambiguous. The CDR3 covers 12 residues. CDR1 and CDR2 from the germline V gene are MNHEY and SVGEGT. The V end lost 6 bases, the J end lost 7 bases, and 10 bases lay between the germline ends. CDR3 sequence reads: CASSDLGQPQHL. CDR3 DNA: TGTGCCAGCAGCGACTTAGGGCAGCCCCAGCATCTT.

This clonotype has a count of ten or more. The chain has TRBV20-1 and TRBJ1-4; D gene ambiguous. Trimming stripped 3 bases from V and 8 bases from J, with 7 bases between. This CDR3 is built from 11 residues. CDR1 and CDR2 (germline): DFQATT, SNEGSKA (reference sequence). The CDR3 sequence is CSARRVEKLFF. The CDR3 coding sequence is TGCAGTGCTAGGCGGGTGGAAAAACTGTTTTTT.

This clonotype was seen repeatedly, ten times or more. The chain links TRBV20-1 to TRBJ2-7; D is uncertain. CDR1 is DFQATT, CDR2 SNEGSKA, per germline (reference sequence). The ends were cut back, 6 bases at V and 2 bases at J, with 8 bases in the middle. The CDR3 is 11 residues long. The CDR3 here is CSAGTTYEQYF. Here the CDR3 DNA reads TGCAGTGCGGGAACTACCTACGAGCAGTACTTC.

This clonotype came up many times. This chain joins TRBV19 and TRBJ1-5; tentative D call: TRBD1 (5 bases). V was clipped by 3 bases and J by 9 bases, with 27 bases between them. Germline V gene data show CDR1 as LNHDA and CDR2 as SQIVND (reference sequence). This CDR3 is 18 amino acids long. Written as DNA, the CDR3 is TGTGCCAGTAGTATGAGGAGGGACCAGCGAGGTTTGATGGTGCCCCAGCATTTT. Its protein is CASSMRRDQRGLMVPQHF.

This clonotype was counted only a few times. V usage is TRBV19 and J usage is TRBJ2-2, with 12 bases aligning to TRBD2. Germline V lookup: CDR1 LNHDA, CDR2 SQIVND (reference sequence). Losses at the gene ends were 5 bases for V and 3 bases for J; bases not matched to a gene: 4. The CDR3 has 16 residues. The CDR3 DNA follows: TGTGCCAGTAGTTTGAGACTAGCGGGGGACACCGGGGAGCTGTTTTTT. Translating gives CASSLRLAGDTGELFF.

At least ten counts were recorded for this clonotype. The chain is built from TRBV6-6 and TRBJ2-1, with TRBD1 matching 8 bases. The junction had 7 bases not matched to a gene; V was cut back by 5 bases and J by 4 bases. From germline, CDR1 is MNHNY and CDR2 SVGAGI (reference sequence). CDR3 length: 15 amino acids. The CDR3 coding sequence is TGTGCCAGCAGTCCTGACAGGGGACCTTACAATGAGCAGTTCTTC. Translation: CASSPDRGPYNEQFF.

This clonotype was counted at least ten times. V usage is TRBV7-8 and J usage is TRBJ2-7; D may be TRBD1 (6 bases). Germline V gives CDR1 SGHVS, CDR2 FQNEAQ. The CDR3 consists of 14 residues. Trimming stripped 5 bases from V and 2 bases from J, with 13 bases between. The CDR3 nucleotides are TGTGCCAGCAGCAATAGGGCAGGGGCCTACGAGCAGTACTTC. Residues: CASSNRAGAYEQYF.